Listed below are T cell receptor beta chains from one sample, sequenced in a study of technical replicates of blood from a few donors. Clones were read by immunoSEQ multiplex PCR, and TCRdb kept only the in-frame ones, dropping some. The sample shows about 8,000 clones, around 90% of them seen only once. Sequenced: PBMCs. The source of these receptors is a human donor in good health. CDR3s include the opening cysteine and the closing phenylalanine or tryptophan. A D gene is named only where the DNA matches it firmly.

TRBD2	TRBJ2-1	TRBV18	CASSPGTSAYNEQFF	TGTGCCAGCTCCCCAGGGACTAGCGCCTACAATGAGCAGTTCTTC
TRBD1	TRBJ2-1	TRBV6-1	CASSATGGLMDNEQFF	TGTGCCAGCAGTGCGACAGGGGGCCTTATGGACAATGAGCAGTTCTTC
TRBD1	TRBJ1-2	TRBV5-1	CASSLARGTGGKLRGYTF	TGCGCCAGCAGCTTGGCACGCGGAACAGGGGGCAAACTTCGGGGCTACACCTTC
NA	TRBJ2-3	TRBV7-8	CASSLLGSPDSDTQYF	TGTGCCAGCAGCTTACTGGGTAGCCCGGATTCGGATACGCAGTATTTT
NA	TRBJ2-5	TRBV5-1	CASSLGALQETQYF	TGCGCCAGCAGCTTGGGGGCGCTCCAAGAGACCCAGTACTTC
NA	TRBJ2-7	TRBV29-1	CSVEGNRMPYEQYF	TGCAGCGTTGAAGGGAACAGGATGCCCTACGAGCAGTACTTC
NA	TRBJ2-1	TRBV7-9	CASHPVALDRNEQFF	TGTGCCAGCCACCCGGTGGCGTTAGACAGGAATGAGCAGTTCTTC
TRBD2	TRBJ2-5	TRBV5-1	CASSLGLAGETQYF	TGCGCCAGCAGCTTAGGACTAGCGGGAGAGACCCAGTACTTC
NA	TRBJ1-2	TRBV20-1	CRAGGGYTF	TGCAGGGCGGGGGGTGGCTACACCTTC
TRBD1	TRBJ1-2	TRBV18	CASSPRGTGATYGYTF	TGTGCCAGCTCACCACGAGGGACAGGGGCTACCTATGGCTACACCTTC
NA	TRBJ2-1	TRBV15	CATSRDPSSYNEQFF	TGTGCCACCAGCAGAGATCCTAGCTCCTACAATGAGCAGTTCTTC
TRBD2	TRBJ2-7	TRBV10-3	CATTGTSGRSYEQYF	TGTGCCACAACCGGGACTAGCGGGCGATCCTACGAGCAGTACTTC
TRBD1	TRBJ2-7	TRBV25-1	CASSGPTGDEQYF	TGTGCCAGCAGTGGGCCAACAGGGGACGAGCAGTACTTC
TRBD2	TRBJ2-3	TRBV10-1	CASRSLAGRGDTQYF	TGCGCCAGCAGGTCCCTAGCGGGGAGGGGAGATACGCAGTATTTT
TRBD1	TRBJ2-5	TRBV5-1	CASSSTGGSMETQYF	TGCGCCAGCAGTTCGACAGGGGGGAGTATGGAGACCCAGTACTTC